This T cell receptor (beta chain) was sequenced for a study of vaccination and CD4 T cells after COVID-19. This clonotype has more than one count but fewer than ten. Its matching antigen is unknown. Overall study results and limits: Only post-vaccination samples contained a median 86.3% of the reactive clones in convalescent patients. The median SARS-CoV-2-reactive clonotype number increased from around 19 to 38, without statistical significance.

The study sequenced cultured CD4+ T cell DNA using the Oncomine TCR Beta short-read assay. A single record per CDR3 protein comes from TCRdb applying MiXCR to the PCR reads. The sample holds 4,700 or so distinct CDR3 sequences; approximately 39% are singletons and the top ten take around two fifths. CDR3 size: 14 residues. Trimming removed 0 bases at V and 9 bases at J, with 14 bases between. Germline assignment: CDR1 LNHNV and CDR2 YYDKDF (reference sequence). As for treatment: roughly ten-day PBMC culture with coronavirus spike peptide pools or control peptides (ViraFEST assay). Those CD4+ T cells from the unexposed donor predate the COVID-19 pandemic (2011-2018). Peptide pools at roughly 11 ug/ml stimulated approximately 2 million PBMCs per well with 9.5 to 10 IU/ml IL-2. These CD4+ T cells came from approximately 11-day cultures by negative selection.

The chain carries TRBV15 and TRBJ1-1, with TRBD1 as a possible D gene (5 bases). This receptor was taken from a human donor in good health. Specimen: CD4+ T cells from blood, cultured in vitro. The CDR3 region is CATSRENGGFKAFF. The CDR3, as DNA: TGTGCCACCAGCAGAGAGAATGGGGGATTTAAAGCTTTCTTT.